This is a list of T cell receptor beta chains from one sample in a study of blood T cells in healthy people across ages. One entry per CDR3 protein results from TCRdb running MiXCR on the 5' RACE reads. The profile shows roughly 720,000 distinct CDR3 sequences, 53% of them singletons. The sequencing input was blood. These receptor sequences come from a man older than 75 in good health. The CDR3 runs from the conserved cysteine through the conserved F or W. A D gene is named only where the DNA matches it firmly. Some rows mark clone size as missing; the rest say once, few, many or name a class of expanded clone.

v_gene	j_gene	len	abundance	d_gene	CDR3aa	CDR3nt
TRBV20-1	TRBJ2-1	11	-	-	CSAAQENEQFF	TGCAGTGCTGCACAGGAAAATGAGCAGTTCTTC
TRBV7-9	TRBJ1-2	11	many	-	CASSPEVGYTF	TGTGCCAGCAGCCCAGAGGTGGGCTACACCTTC
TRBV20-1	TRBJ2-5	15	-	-	CSASGAPFSYNEQYF	TGCAGTGCTAGCGGGGCACCCTTCTCCTACAATGAGCAGTACTTC
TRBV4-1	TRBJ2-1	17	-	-	CASSQDPPGAANKRQFF	TGCGCCAGCAGCCAAGATCCCCCGGGAGCCGCGAACAAGCGGCAGTTCTTC
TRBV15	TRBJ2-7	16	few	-	CATSRARTLGGNEQYF	TGTGCCACCAGCAGAGCGCGGACGTTGGGGGGCAATGAGCAGTACTTC
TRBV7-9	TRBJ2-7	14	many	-	CASSLGVDVYEQYF	TGTGCCAGCAGCTTAGGAGTCGACGTCTACGAGCAGTACTTC
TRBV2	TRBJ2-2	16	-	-	CASSESSVRSTGELFF	TGTGCCAGCAGTGAATCGTCAGTCCGGAGCACCGGGGAGCTGTTTTTT
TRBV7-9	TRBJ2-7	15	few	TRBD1	CASSSGGQGFHEQYF	TGTGCCAGCAGCTCAGGGGGACAGGGTTTCCACGAGCAGTACTTC
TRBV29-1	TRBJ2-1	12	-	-	CSGERGGNEQFF	TGCAGCGGAGAGAGGGGTGGCAATGAGCAGTTCTTC
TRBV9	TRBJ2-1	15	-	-	CASSPLGYPYNEQFF	TGTGCCAGCAGCCCATTGGGCTATCCCTACAATGAGCAGTTCTTC
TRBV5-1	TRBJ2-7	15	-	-	CASSFIGSSYNEQYF	TGCGCCAGCAGCTTCATCGGGAGTTCCTACAATGAGCAGTACTTC
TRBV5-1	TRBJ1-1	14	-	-	CASSGGVGNTEAFF	TGCGCCAGCAGCGGAGGAGTGGGAAACACTGAAGCTTTCTTT
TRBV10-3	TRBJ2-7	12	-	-	CAISEQAYEQYF	TGTGCCATCAGTGAGCAGGCCTACGAGCAGTACTTC
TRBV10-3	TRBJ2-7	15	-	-	CAISESRSLTDEQYF	TGTGCCATCAGTGAGTCGAGGTCCCTCACGGACGAGCAGTACTTC
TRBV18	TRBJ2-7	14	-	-	CASSPGTARYEQYF	TGTGCCAGCTCACCAGGGACGGCCAGGTACGAGCAGTACTTC
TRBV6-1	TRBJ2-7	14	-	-	CASSEGRYGNEQYF	TGTGCCAGCAGTGAAGGCAGGTACGGGAACGAGCAGTACTTC
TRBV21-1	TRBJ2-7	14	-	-	CASREGERGYEQYF	TGTGCCAGCAGAGAAGGGGAAAGGGGTTACGAGCAGTACTTC
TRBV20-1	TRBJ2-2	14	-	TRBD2	CSARVAGAGGELFF	TGCAGTGCTAGAGTAGCGGGAGCGGGCGGGGAGCTGTTTTTT
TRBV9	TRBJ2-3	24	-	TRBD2	CASSVKGGAGWNGGRPTSTDTQYF	TGTGCCAGCAGCGTAAAGGGCGGGGCAGGGTGGAACGGCGGGAGACCCACTAGCACAGATACGCAGTATTTT
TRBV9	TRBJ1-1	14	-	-	CASSPPGGRSEAFF	TGTGCCAGCAGCCCTCCGGGGGGCAGGAGTGAAGCTTTCTTT
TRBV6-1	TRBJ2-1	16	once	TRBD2	CASRSGTSGVYNEQFF	TGTGCCAGCAGGAGTGGGACTAGCGGAGTCTACAATGAGCAGTTCTTC
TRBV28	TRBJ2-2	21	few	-	CASTSLLLGRTGTGPSGELFF	TGTGCCAGCACGTCCCTCTTATTGGGACGAACAGGAACGGGGCCGTCCGGGGAGCTGTTTTTT
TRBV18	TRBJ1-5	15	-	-	CASSPLEGRDQPQHF	TGTGCCAGCTCACCACTGGAAGGGAGGGATCAGCCCCAGCATTTT